This T cell receptor (beta chain) was observed in a study of cytotoxic CD8 clonotypes in ibrutinib-treated CLL. CDR1 and CDR2 from the germline V gene are LNHDA and SQIVND (reference sequence). The CDR3 is made up of 15 amino acids. With 6 bases clipped from V and 5 bases from J, the junction kept 10 bases outside the gene matches. TCRdb keeps only in-frame clones here, not all; method: immunoSEQ multiplex PCR. The sample holds a few hundred thousand clones, around four fifths seen once. This sequence was found in a human donor with chronic lymphocytic leukemia. Sequencing used PBMCs, obtained before ibrutinib treatment. The chain couples TRBV19 to TRBJ2-5, with 9 bases aligning to TRBD1. This CDR3 is CASRDRTGVEETQYF. Here the CDR3 DNA reads TGTGCCAGTAGGGACCGGACAGGGGTCGAGGAGACCCAGTACTTC.